This T cell receptor beta chain appears in the sequencing data of a study of cytomegalovirus exposure and HLA in healthy donors. Study-wide findings and caveats: Among immune exposure information, only CMV serostatus was available. Indistinguishable V segments such as TRBV6-2 and TRBV6-3 were excluded. The classifier was said to identify cytomegalovirus status with high specificity and sensitivity.

60 Vbeta and 13 Jbeta primers were used in PCR. Per the original methods: A later analysis tallied 80 million or so unique TCR beta chains, approximately 10 million of them shared. Profiled with immunoSEQ multiplex PCR; TCRdb holds only in-frame clones, not every one. V and J calls and clone size come straight from that table; D and trimming were deduced from the DNA. The sample lists some 110,000 clones, 74% occurring once. V gave up 3 bases and J gave up 5 bases, with 6 bases separating them. Germline V gene sequence: CDR1 KGHSH, CDR2 LQKENI. The length of the CDR3 is 12 residues. Concerning this clone: Its antigen is not known.

This TCR derives from a woman in her fifties or sixties in good health and CMV-seropositive. The chain joins TRBV18 to TRBJ2-3; the D gene is possibly TRBD1 (5 bases). Input material: PBMCs. In nucleotides, the CDR3 is TGTGCCAGCTCACCGCAGGGAGATACGCAGTATTTT. Protein sequence: CASSPQGDTQYF.